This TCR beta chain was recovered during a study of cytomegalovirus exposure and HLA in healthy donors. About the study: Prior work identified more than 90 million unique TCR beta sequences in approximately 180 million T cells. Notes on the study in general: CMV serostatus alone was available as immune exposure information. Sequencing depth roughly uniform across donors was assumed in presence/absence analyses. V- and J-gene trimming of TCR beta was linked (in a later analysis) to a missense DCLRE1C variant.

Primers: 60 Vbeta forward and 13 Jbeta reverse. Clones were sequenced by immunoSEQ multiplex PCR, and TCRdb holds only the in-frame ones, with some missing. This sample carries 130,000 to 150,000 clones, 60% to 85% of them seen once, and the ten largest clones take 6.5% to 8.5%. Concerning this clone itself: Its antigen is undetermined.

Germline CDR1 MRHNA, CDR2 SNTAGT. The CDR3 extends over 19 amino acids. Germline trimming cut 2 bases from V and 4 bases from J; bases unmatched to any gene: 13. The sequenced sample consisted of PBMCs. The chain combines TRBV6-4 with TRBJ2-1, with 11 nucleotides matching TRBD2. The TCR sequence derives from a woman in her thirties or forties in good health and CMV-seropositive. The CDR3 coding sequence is TGTGCCAGCAGTGACGTGGCTAGCGGGAGGCTGACCCCTTACAATGAGCAGTTCTTC. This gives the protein CASSDVASGRLTPYNEQFF.